The 20 T cell receptor beta chains below all came from one sample that was sequenced in a study of blood T cell repertoires in COVID-19. Assay used: immunoSEQ multiplex PCR; TCRdb lists only in-frame clones, some missing. The sample includes fewer than 150,000 clones, 85% to 90% of them seen just once. The specimen was peripheral blood. The receptors were gathered from a woman aged 45-65 years with acute or convalescent COVID-19.

The chain joins TRBV5-1 to TRBJ1-4, with D maybe TRBD1 (5 bases). The CDR3 covers 14 residues. V dropped 0 bases and J dropped 8 bases, with 11 bases sitting between them. CDR1 SGHRS and CDR2 YFSETQ come from the germline V gene. The CDR3 loop reads CASSLGQGGEKLFF. DNA of the CDR3: TGCGCCAGCAGCTTGGGGCAGGGCGGAGAAAAACTGTTTTTT. Using reference TRBV5-1 and TRBJ1-4 for the parts outside the CDR3, the full variable domain is KAGVTQTPRYLIKTRGQQVTLSCSPISGHRSVSWYQQTPGQGLQFLFEYFSETQRNKGNFPGRFSGRQFSNSRSEMNVSTLELGDSALYLCASSLGQGGEKLFFGSGTQLSVL.

The chain carries TRBV30 and TRBJ1-1; D is unclear. The CDR3 is 10 amino acids. Germline V gives CDR1 GTSNPN, CDR2 SVGIG (reference sequence). Trimming shortened V by 7 bases and J by 7 bases, and 10 bases separated the two germline ends. CDR3 residues: CASETVEAFF. In nucleotides, the CDR3 is TGTGCCTCTGAAACAGTTGAAGCTTTCTTT.

This clone is judged medium-sized. This chain joins TRBV4-1 and TRBJ1-3; D unclear. This CDR3 has 16 amino acids. CDR1 MGHRA and CDR2 YSYEKL come from the germline V gene. V was pared by 0 bases and J by 1 base, with 10 bases between. The chain's CDR3 is CASSQDPGDSGNTIYF. The CDR3 DNA reads TGCGCCAGCAGCCAAGATCCCGGAGATTCTGGAAACACCATATATTTT.

V gene TRBV5-6 combines with J gene TRBJ1-2; 7 positions match TRBD1. This CDR3 is 15 amino acids long. Germline trimming cut 7 bases from V and 3 bases from J; bases unmatched to any gene: 12. Germline V gene sequence: CDR1 SGHDT, CDR2 YYEEEE. This CDR3 reads CASQSGQAYDYGYTF. The DNA for the CDR3 is TGTGCCAGCCAATCCGGACAGGCATACGACTATGGCTACACCTTC. Using reference TRBV5-6 and TRBJ1-2 for the parts outside the CDR3, the full variable domain is DAGVTQSPTHLIKTRGQQVTLRCSPKSGHDTVSWYQQALGQGPQFIFQYYEEEERQRGNFPDRFSGHQFPNYSSELNVNALLLGDSALYLCASQSGQAYDYGYTFGSGTRLTVV.

This chain connects TRBV2 to TRBJ1-1; D gene uncertain. Trimming pared 7 bases from V and 5 bases from J, leaving 14 bases between. CDR1 is SNHLY and CDR2 is FYNNEI in the germline V gene. This CDR3 has 13 amino acids. CDR3 nucleotides: TGTGCCAGCACTAGATCGGGTTCGACTGAAGCTTTCTTT. Translated: CASTRSGSTEAFF. Using reference TRBV2 and TRBJ1-1 for the parts outside the CDR3, the full variable domain is EPEVTQTPSHQVTQMGQEVILRCVPISNHLYFYWYRQILGQKVEFLVSFYNNEISEKSEIFDDQFSVERPDGSNFTLKIRSTKLEDSAMYFCASTRSGSTEAFFGQGTRLTVV.

The chain couples TRBV5-4 to TRBJ1-2; 7 positions agree with TRBD1. This CDR3 has 14 residues. Germline CDR1 reads SGHNT; CDR2 reads YYREEE (reference sequence). The V and J ends lost 4 bases and 7 bases, in that order; junction bases with no gene match: 10. CDR3 protein: CASSPLTGEGGYTF. CDR3 nucleotides: TGTGCCAGCAGCCCCCTAACAGGGGAAGGTGGCTACACCTTC. Combining the CDR3 with reference TRBV5-4 and TRBJ1-2 gives the whole variable domain ETGVTQSPTHLIKTRGQQVTLRCSSQSGHNTVSWYQQALGQGPQFIFQYYREEENGRGNFPPRFSGLQFPNYSSELNVNALELDDSALYLCASSPLTGEGGYTFGSGTRLTVV.

V usage is TRBV4-3 and J usage is TRBJ1-1; D possibly corresponds to TRBD1 (5 bases). Between the trimmed V and J ends, which lost 0 bases and 5 bases, there was a span of 10 bases. This CDR3 has 14 residues. Germline V gene data show CDR1 as LGHNA and CDR2 as YSLEER. DNA of the CDR3: TGCGCCAGCAGCCAAGATTGGGGGGGAACTGAAGCTTTCTTT. Translation gives CASSQDWGGTEAFF.

This clone was counted a single time. The chain links TRBV14 to TRBJ1-1; 8 bases fit TRBD1. The CDR3 length is 15 residues. The ends lost 1 base at V and 1 base at J; junction bases unmatched: 2. CDR1 is SGHDN, CDR2 FVKESK, per germline. The CDR3 nucleotides read TGTGCCAGCAGCCAAGGGACAGGGAGGAACACTGAAGCTTTCTTT. This gives the protein CASSQGTGRNTEAFF.

This CDR3 is CAWSVQTVYGYTF. The CDR3 nucleotides are TGTGCCTGGAGTGTACAGACAGTTTATGGCTACACCTTC. The rearrangement links TRBV30 to TRBJ1-2; D possibly corresponds to TRBD1 (5 bases). V was shortened by 0 bases and J by 5 bases, with 10 bases between the two germline ends. This CDR3 is 13 amino acids long. Per the germline V gene, CDR1 is GTSNPN and CDR2 is SVGIG (reference sequence).

This rearrangement joins TRBV7-3 to TRBJ1-2; 9 bases map to TRBD1. The CDR3 has 16 residues. V dropped 0 bases and J dropped 4; count of bases not matched to a gene: 6. Germline V gene sequence: CDR1 SGHTA, CDR2 FQGTGA. In DNA form, the CDR3 reads TGTGCCAGCAGCTTAACTGGGGGACAGGGCGGCTATGGCTACACCTTC. This sequence encodes CASSLTGGQGGYGYTF.

The chain combines TRBV7-9 with TRBJ2-7; TRBD2 aligns across 12 bases. Trimming took 4 bases from V and 5 from J; bases not matched to a gene: 9. Germline CDR1 is SEHNR and CDR2 is FQNEAQ (reference sequence). The CDR3 sequence is 16 residues long. The CDR3 nucleotides are TGTGCCAGCAGCTCCTTAGGTCGACTAGCGGGAGACGAGCAGTACTTC. Its translation: CASSSLGRLAGDEQYF.

The rearrangement joins TRBV6-5 to TRBJ1-1, with a weak D call TRBD1 (6 bases). Germline V gives CDR1 MNHEY, CDR2 SVGAGI. The germline V and J ends were trimmed by 0 bases and 12 bases, with 11 bases remaining between them. The CDR3 is made up of 12 amino acids. The CDR3, as DNA: TGTGCCAGCAGTTACTCGTCAGGGGAAACTTTCTTT. Amino acid sequence: CASSYSSGETFF.

V gene TRBV15 combines with J gene TRBJ2-1, with 7 bases identical to TRBD1. The V segment lost 4 bases and the J segment 5 bases; nucleotides outside the gene matches: 5. Germline-derived CDR1 and CDR2 are LNHNV and YYDKDF (reference sequence). The CDR3 contains 14 residues. The CDR3 loop reads CATSIKQGNNEQFF. The CDR3 nucleotides are TGTGCCACCAGCATAAAACAGGGGAACAATGAGCAGTTCTTC.

The V call is TRBV28, the J call TRBJ2-7; 8 nucleotides line up with TRBD2. The trim removed 6 bases at V and 0 bases at J, leaving 7 bases unmatched. Germline V gives CDR1 MDHEN, CDR2 SYDVKM. The CDR3 loop spans 15 amino acids. In DNA, the CDR3 is TGTGCCAGCAGCCCTAGCGGGTTGAGCTCCTACGAGCAGTACTTC. The encoded protein is CASSPSGLSSYEQYF.

The chain combines TRBV5-1 with TRBJ2-1; 13 bases are a match to TRBD2. The CDR3 runs to 15 residues. V was clipped by 4 bases and J by 3 bases; unmatched bases: 1. Germline CDR1 is SGHRS and CDR2 is YFSETQ. In DNA form, the CDR3 reads TGCGCCAGCAGCGGACTAGCGGGAGTCTACAATGAGCAGTTCTTC. Amino acid sequence: CASSGLAGVYNEQFF. The full variable domain, with the rest looked up from reference TRBV5-1 and TRBJ2-1, is KAGVTQTPRYLIKTRGQQVTLSCSPISGHRSVSWYQQTPGQGLQFLFEYFSETQRNKGNFPGRFSGRQFSNSRSEMNVSTLELGDSALYLCASSGLAGVYNEQFFGPGTRLTVL.

This chain connects TRBV7-9 to TRBJ1-6; D might be TRBD1 (5 bases). The V end lost 4 bases, the J end lost 9 bases, and 10 bases lay between the germline ends. The CDR3 is 13 residues long. Germline CDR1 and CDR2: SEHNR and FQNEAQ (reference sequence). Here the CDR3 DNA reads TGTGCCAGCAGCTCCGTAAGGGGTTCACCCCTCCACTTT. Protein: CASSSVRGSPLHF.

V is TRBV7-2 and J is TRBJ1-3; D gene ambiguous. The CDR3 spans 14 residues. Germline V gene lookup returns CDR1 SGHTA and CDR2 FQGNSA. Trimming removed 4 bases from V and 4 bases from J, with 11 bases in between. The CDR3 nucleotides are TGTGCCAGCAGCTCCACATTATCCGGAAACACCATATATTTT. Translation: CASSSTLSGNTIYF.

The chain has TRBV2 and TRBJ2-1; 8 nucleotides match TRBD2. J lost 4 bases, V lost 4 bases, and 12 bases had no gene match. CDR3 length: 17 residues. Germline assignment: CDR1 SNHLY and CDR2 FYNNEI. The CDR3 DNA reads as TGTGCCAGCAGTGTTAGGCTCGTCACTAGCGGTTACAATGAGCAGTTCTTC. It specifies CASSVRLVTSGYNEQFF.

CDR3 DNA sequence: TGCGCCAGCAGACCGTCCGGCGGGGAAGAGACCCAGTACTTC. As protein: CASRPSGGEETQYF. This chain connects TRBV5-1 to TRBJ2-5, with D maybe TRBD2 (6 bases). There are 14 residues in the CDR3. Germline V gene data show CDR1 as SGHRS and CDR2 as YFSETQ. V was trimmed by 5 bases and J by 3 bases, leaving 14 bases between them.

The V call is TRBV5-1, the J call TRBJ1-3; tentative D call: TRBD1 (5 bases). Trimming removed 3 bases from V and 1 base from J, with 11 bases in between. Germline V gene data show CDR1 as SGHRS and CDR2 as YFSETQ. This CDR3 is 15 amino acids long. The CDR3, as DNA: TGCGCCAGCAGCTCCGGGACTCCTTCTGGAAACACCATATATTTT. It translates to CASSSGTPSGNTIYF.